This T cell receptor beta chain was profiled in a study of T cells and Merkel cell carcinoma outcomes. Findings of the study overall: In Merkel cell carcinoma, repertoire and T-cell density reportedly predicted outcomes.

As concerns this clone: The antigen is unknown.

TCRdb keeps only in-frame clones here, not all; method: immunoSEQ multiplex PCR. The repertoire holds 3,000 to 4,500 clones, 85% to 95% seen once, with around 1.8% in the top ten. The V gene end was trimmed by 5 bases and the J gene end by 10 bases; junction bases not matched to a gene: 10. The CDR3 loop spans 13 amino acids. Germline V gene sequence: CDR1 SGHAT, CDR2 FQNNGV. The TCR sequence derives from a human donor with Merkel cell carcinoma. The gene calls are TRBV11-2 and TRBJ2-5; 7 bases align to TRBD2. Sequenced sample: tumor tissue from Merkel cell carcinoma. CDR3 DNA: TGTGCCAGCAGCCAAGACGCGGGGGTCGTCCAGTACTTC. The encoded protein is CASSQDAGVVQYF.